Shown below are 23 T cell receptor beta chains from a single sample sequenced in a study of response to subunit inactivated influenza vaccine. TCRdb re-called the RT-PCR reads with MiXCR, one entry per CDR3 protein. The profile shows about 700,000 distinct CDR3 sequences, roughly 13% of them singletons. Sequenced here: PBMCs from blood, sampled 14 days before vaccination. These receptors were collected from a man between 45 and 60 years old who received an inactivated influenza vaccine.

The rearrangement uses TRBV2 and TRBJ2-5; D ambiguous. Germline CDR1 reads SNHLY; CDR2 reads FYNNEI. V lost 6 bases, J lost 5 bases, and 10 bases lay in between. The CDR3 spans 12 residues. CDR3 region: CASSKGGETQYF. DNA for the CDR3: TGTGCCAGCAGCAAGGGTGGGGAGACCCAGTACTTC.

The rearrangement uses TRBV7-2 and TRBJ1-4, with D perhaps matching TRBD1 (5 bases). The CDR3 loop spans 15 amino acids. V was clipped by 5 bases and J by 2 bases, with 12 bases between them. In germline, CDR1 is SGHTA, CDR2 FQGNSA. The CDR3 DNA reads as TGTGCCAGCAGCCCATTGGGGGAGACTAATGAAAAACTGTTTTTT. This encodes CASSPLGETNEKLFF.

The CDR3 sequence is CASSLDMETQYF. CDR3 nucleotides: TGTGCCAGCAGCTTAGATATGGAGACCCAGTACTTC. This sequence joins TRBV11-2 and TRBJ2-5; D is ambiguous. This CDR3 region has 12 residues. V dropped 0 bases and J dropped 5 bases, with 4 bases sitting between them. Germline loops: CDR1 SGHAT, CDR2 FQNNGV. Filled out from reference TRBV11-2 and TRBJ2-5, the complete variable domain reads EAGVAQSPRYKIIEKRQSVAFWCNPISGHATLYWYQQILGQGPKLLIQFQNNGVVDDSQLPKDRFSAERLKGVDSTLKIQPAKLEDSAVYLCASSLDMETQYFGPGTRLLVL.

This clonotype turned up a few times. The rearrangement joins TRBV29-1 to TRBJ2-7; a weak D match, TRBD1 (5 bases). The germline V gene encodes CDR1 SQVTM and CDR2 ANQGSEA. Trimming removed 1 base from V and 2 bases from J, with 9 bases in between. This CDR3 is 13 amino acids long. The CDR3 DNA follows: TGCAGCGTTGAAGGCAGGGCCGCCTACGAGCAGTACTTC. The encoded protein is CSVEGRAAYEQYF.

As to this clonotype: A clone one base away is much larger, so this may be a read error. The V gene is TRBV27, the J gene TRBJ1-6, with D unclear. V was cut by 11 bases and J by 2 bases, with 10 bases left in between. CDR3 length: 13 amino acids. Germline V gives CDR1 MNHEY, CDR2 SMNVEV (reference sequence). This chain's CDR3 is CAGGVTYNSPLHF. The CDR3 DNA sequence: TGTGCCGGTGGGGTTACCTATAATTCACCCCTCCACTTT.

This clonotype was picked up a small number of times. The CDR3 nucleotides are TGTGCCAGCAGGCCAGGGACCTACGAATCCTACGAGCAGTACTTC. Translation: CASRPGTYESYEQYF. This chain uses TRBV12-3 or TRBV12-4 with TRBJ2-7, with D tentatively TRBD1 or TRBD2 (5 bases each). The CDR3 is 15 amino acids. Trimming stripped 6 bases from V and 1 base from J, with 16 bases between.

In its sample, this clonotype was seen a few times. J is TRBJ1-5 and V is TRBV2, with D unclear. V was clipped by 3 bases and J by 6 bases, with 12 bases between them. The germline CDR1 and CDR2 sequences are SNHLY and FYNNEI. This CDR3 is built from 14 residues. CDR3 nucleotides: TGTGCCAGCAGTGAGAATCTCCCGGGTCAGCCCCAGCATTTT. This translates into CASSENLPGQPQHF.

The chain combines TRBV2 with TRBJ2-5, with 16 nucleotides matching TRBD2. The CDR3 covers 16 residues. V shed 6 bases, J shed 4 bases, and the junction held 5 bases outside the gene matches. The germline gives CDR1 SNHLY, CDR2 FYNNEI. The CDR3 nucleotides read TGTGCCAGCAGCGGGACTAGCGGGAGGGCCCTAGAGACCCAGTACTTC. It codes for CASSGTSGRALETQYF.

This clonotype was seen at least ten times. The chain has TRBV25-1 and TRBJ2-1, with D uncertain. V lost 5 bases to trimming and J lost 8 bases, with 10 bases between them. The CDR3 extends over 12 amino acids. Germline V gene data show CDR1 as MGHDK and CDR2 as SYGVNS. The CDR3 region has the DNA TGTGCCAGCAGTCGTTCGCATTATGAGCAGTTCTTC. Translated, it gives CASSRSHYEQFF. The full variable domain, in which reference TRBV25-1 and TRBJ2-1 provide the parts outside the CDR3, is EADIYQTPRYLVIGTGKKITLECSQTMGHDKMYWYQQDPGMELHLIHYSYGVNSTEKGDLSSESTVSRIRTEHFPLTLESARPSHTSQYLCASSRSHYEQFFGPGTRLTVL.

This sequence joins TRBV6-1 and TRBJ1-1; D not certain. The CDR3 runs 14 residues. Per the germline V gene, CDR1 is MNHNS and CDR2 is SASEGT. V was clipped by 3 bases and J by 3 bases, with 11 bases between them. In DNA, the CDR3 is TGTGCCAGCAGTGAGGAGGACGGGGACACTGAAGCTTTCTTT. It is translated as CASSEEDGDTEAFF.

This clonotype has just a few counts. CDR3 sequence: CSARRGGEDTQYF. The CDR3 DNA sequence: TGCAGTGCTAGAAGGGGGGGCGAAGATACGCAGTATTTT. The chain employs TRBV20-1 and TRBJ2-3; D perhaps matches TRBD2 (7 bases). Trimming shortened V by 2 bases and J by 5 bases, and 11 bases separated the two germline ends. The CDR3 is 13 residues long. Per germline, CDR1 DFQATT and CDR2 SNEGSKA (reference sequence).

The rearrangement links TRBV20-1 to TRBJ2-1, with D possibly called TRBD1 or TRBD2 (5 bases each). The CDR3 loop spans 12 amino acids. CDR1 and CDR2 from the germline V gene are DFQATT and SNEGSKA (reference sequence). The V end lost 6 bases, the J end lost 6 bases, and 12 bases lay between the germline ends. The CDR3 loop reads CSARKGTNEQFF. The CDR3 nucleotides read TGCAGTGCCCGAAAAGGGACCAATGAGCAGTTCTTC.

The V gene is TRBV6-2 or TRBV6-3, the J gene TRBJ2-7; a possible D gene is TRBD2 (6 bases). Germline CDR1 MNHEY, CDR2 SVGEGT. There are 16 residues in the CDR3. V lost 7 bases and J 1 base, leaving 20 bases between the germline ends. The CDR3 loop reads CASTSRGSGLSYEQYF. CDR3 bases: TGTGCCAGCACCTCCCGGGGGTCAGGACTTTCCTACGAGCAGTACTTC.

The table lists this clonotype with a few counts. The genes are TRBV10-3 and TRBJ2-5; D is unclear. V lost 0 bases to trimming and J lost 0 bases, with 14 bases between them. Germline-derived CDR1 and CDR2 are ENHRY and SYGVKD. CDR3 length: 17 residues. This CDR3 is CAISESTLTAYQETQYF. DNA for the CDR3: TGTGCCATCAGTGAGTCGACTCTGACGGCGTACCAAGAGACCCAGTACTTC.

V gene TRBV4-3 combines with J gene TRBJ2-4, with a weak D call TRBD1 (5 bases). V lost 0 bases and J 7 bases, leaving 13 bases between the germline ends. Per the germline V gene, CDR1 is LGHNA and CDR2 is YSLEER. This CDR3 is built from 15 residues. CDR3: CASSQDVGRANIQYF. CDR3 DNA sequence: TGCGCCAGCAGCCAAGATGTCGGCAGGGCCAACATTCAGTACTTC.

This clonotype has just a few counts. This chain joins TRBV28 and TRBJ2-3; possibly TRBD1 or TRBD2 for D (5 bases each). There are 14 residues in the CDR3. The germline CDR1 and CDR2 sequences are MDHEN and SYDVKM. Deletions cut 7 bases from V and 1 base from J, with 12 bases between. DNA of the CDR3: TGTGCCAGCAATCCGAGGGGCCGCACAGATACGCAGTATTTT. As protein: CASNPRGRTDTQYF.

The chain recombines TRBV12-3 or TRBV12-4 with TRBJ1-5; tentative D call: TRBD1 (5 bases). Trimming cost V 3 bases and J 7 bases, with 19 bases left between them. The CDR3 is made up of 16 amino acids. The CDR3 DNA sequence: TGTGCCAGCAGTTTGGGACCGGGGGGGATGGGCCAGCCCCAGCATTTT. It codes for CASSLGPGGMGQPQHF.

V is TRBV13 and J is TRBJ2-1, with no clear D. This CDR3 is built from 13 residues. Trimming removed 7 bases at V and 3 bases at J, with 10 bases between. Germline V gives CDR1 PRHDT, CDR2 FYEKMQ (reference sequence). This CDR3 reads CASTAAVYNEQFF. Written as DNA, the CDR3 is TGTGCCAGCACCGCCGCGGTCTACAATGAGCAGTTCTTC.

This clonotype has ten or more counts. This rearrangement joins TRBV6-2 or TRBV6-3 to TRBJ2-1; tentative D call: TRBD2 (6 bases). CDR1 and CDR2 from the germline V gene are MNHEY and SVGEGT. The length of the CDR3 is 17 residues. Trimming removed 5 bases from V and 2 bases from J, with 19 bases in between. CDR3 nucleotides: TGTGCCAGCAGTGCCCCCTCCCCGGGAGTGGCCTACAATGAGCAGTTCTTC. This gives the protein CASSAPSPGVAYNEQFF.

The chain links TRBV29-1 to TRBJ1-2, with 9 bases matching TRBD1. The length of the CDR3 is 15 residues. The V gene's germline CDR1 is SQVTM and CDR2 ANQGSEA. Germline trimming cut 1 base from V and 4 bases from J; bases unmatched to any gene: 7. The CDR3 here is CSVEVGTGGFYGYTF. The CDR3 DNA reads TGCAGCGTTGAAGTTGGCACAGGGGGCTTCTATGGCTACACCTTC.

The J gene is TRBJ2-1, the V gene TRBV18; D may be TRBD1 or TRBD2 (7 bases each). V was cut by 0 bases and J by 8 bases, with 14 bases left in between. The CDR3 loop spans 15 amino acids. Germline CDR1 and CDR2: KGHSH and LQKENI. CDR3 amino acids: CASSPPMAGGDEQFF. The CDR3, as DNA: TGTGCCAGCTCACCACCGATGGCAGGGGGGGATGAGCAGTTCTTC.

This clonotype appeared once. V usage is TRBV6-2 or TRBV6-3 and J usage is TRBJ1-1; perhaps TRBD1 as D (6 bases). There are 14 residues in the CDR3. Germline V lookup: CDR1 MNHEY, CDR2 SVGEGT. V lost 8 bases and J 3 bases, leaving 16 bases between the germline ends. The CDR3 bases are TGTGCCAGCCAGGGGAGGTGGGGGTACACTGAAGCTTTCTTT. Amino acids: CASQGRWGYTEAFF.

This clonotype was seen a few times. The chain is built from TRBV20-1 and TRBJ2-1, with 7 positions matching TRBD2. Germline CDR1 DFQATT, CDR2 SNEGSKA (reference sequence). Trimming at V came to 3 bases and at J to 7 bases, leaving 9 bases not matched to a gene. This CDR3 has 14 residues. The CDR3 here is CSARWAAGTNEQFF. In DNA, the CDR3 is TGCAGTGCTAGGTGGGCAGCGGGGACGAATGAGCAGTTCTTC.